The 13 T cell receptor beta chains below come from one sample, sequenced in a study of CD8+ T cells in alopecia areata. The sample's treatment: oral pan-JAK inhibitor, 5-10 mg twice daily. cDNA serving as the sequencing template came from extracted, reverse transcribed RNA. Libraries were prepared by immunoSEQ multiplex PCR; TCRdb keeps only in-frame clonotypes and omits some of them. The repertoire consists of 200,000 or so clones, with roughly two fifths occurring once and the leading ten covering 0.4% to 0.55%. This material consisted of CD4+ T cells sorted from blood, taken between weeks 30 and 35, from a patient treated with tofacitinib. Receptors originate from a human donor with alopecia areata.

This clone was seen only a few times. This chain uses TRBV28 with TRBJ1-1; a weak D match, TRBD1 (6 bases). The CDR3 sequence is 13 residues long. Trimming left V 6 bases short and J 5 bases short, with 13 bases between. Germline V gene sequence: CDR1 MDHEN, CDR2 SYDVKM. The CDR3 DNA reads TGTGCCAGCAGCTTACAGGGAATTACTGAAGCTTTCTTT. It yields the protein CASSLQGITEAFF.

This clone was seen once. The chain uses TRBV18 and TRBJ2-7; D unclear. The CDR3 contains 12 residues. Per the germline V gene, CDR1 is KGHSH and CDR2 is LQKENI. Trimming stripped 6 bases from V and 2 bases from J, with 8 bases between. The CDR3 spells CASSRGAYEQYF. In nucleotides, the CDR3 is TGTGCCAGCTCCCGAGGCGCCTACGAGCAGTACTTC.

This clone has just a few counts. The sample contains more than one DNA sequence encoding this CDR3. The chain employs TRBV18 and TRBJ2-3; D unclear. Trimming took 3 bases from V and 6 from J, leaving 7 bases between them. In germline, CDR1 is KGHSH, CDR2 LQKENI. This CDR3 is 12 amino acids long. The DNA for the CDR3 is TGTGCCAGCTCACCGGCCCCCGATACGCAGTATTTT. The encoded protein is CASSPAPDTQYF.

V usage is TRBV7-9 and J usage is TRBJ2-7; D unresolved. CDR3 length: 14 residues. Germline CDR1 reads SEHNR; CDR2 reads FQNEAQ (reference sequence). V lost 0 bases and J lost 3, with 9 bases in between. CDR3 sequence reads: CASSLAGVDYEQYF. The CDR3 bases are TGTGCCAGCAGCTTAGCGGGTGTTGACTACGAGCAGTACTTC.

The chain couples TRBV18 to TRBJ2-2; a possible D gene is TRBD1 (6 bases). CDR3 length: 17 residues. The ends were cut back, 2 bases at V and 7 bases at J, with 20 bases in the middle. Germline V gene sequence: CDR1 KGHSH, CDR2 LQKENI. The CDR3 DNA follows: TGTGCCAGCTCACCAGGAACAGCCGGCACCAGGGGCGGGGAGCTGTTTTTT. Translating it yields CASSPGTAGTRGGELFF.

The genes are TRBV30 and TRBJ1-3; no clear D. This CDR3 region has 14 residues. V lost 5 bases, J lost 4 bases, and 15 bases lay in between. The germline gives CDR1 GTSNPN, CDR2 SVGIG (reference sequence). The CDR3 DNA reads as TGTGCCTGGCACACCGGGTCCCCGGGAAACACCATATATTTT. The encoded protein is CAWHTGSPGNTIYF.

The chain is built from TRBV5-4 and TRBJ1-2; 7 bases map to TRBD1. V lost 1 base, J lost 3 bases, and 3 bases stayed unmatched. Germline V lookup: CDR1 SGHNT, CDR2 YYREEE (reference sequence). The CDR3 consists of 14 residues. The CDR3 protein is CASSLSGGHYGYTF. The CDR3 nucleotides read TGTGCCAGCAGCTTGTCAGGGGGGCACTATGGCTACACCTTC.

Notes on this clone: At one of its ends the junction is not consistent with the germline gene, which may arise from a read error. V usage is TRBV7-7 and J usage is TRBJ2-7, with 16 nucleotides matching TRBD2. This CDR3 is built from 16 residues. Germline lookup yields CDR1 SSHAT and CDR2 FNYEAQ (reference sequence). The CDR3: CASSPGGTSGRGEQYF. CDR3 DNA sequence: TGTGCTAGCAGCCCCGGAGGGACTAGCGGGAGGGGCGAGCAGTACTTC.

The rearrangement joins TRBV7-9 to TRBJ2-7; the match to TRBD1 covers 9 bases. Trimming cost V 4 bases and J 4 bases; bases outside gene matches: 5. CDR3 length equals 14 residues. Per the germline V gene, CDR1 is SEHNR and CDR2 is FQNEAQ (reference sequence). The CDR3 is CASSSRTGAYEQYF. In DNA form, the CDR3 reads TGTGCCAGCAGCTCTAGGACAGGGGCTTACGAGCAGTACTTC.

This chain links TRBV15 with TRBJ2-2, with 7 bases matching TRBD1. The CDR3 extends over 18 amino acids. Trimming took 1 base from V and 5 from J; bases not matched to a gene: 13. Germline CDR1 is LNHNV and CDR2 is YYDKDF (reference sequence). The CDR3 DNA sequence: TGTGCCACCAGCAGAGGTGGACAGGCTTTTTCGGGAACCGGGGAGCTGTTTTTT. Translated, it gives CATSRGGQAFSGTGELFF.

This clone was observed a handful of times. This CDR3 is also generated by other DNA sequences in the sample. The chain joins TRBV5-1 to TRBJ2-7; D is unresolved. The germline V gene encodes CDR1 SGHRS and CDR2 YFSETQ. The V end was cut by 4 bases, the J end by 0 bases, with 5 bases between. The CDR3 is 12 amino acids. CDR3 region: CASSTSSYEQYF. For the CDR3, the DNA is TGCGCCAGCAGCACGAGCTCCTACGAGCAGTACTTC.

The chain joins TRBV29-1 to TRBJ2-1; D uncertain. The CDR3 has 15 amino acids. The germline CDR1 and CDR2 sequences are SQVTM and ANQGSEA. With 1 base removed from V and 0 bases from J, the gap between germline ends came to 10 bases. CDR3 sequence (DNA): TGCAGCGTTGAAGTAGTTCTAAGCTCCTACAATGAGCAGTTCTTC. This translates into CSVEVVLSSYNEQFF.

The chain recombines TRBV28 with TRBJ2-1, with 9 bases lining up with TRBD1. The V and J ends lost 6 bases and 2 bases, in that order; junction bases with no gene match: 5. Germline loops: CDR1 MDHEN, CDR2 SYDVKM. The CDR3 totals 15 residues. CDR3 DNA sequence: TGTGCCAGCAGGGGACAGGGAAAAACCTACAATGAGCAGTTCTTC. Residues: CASRGQGKTYNEQFF.